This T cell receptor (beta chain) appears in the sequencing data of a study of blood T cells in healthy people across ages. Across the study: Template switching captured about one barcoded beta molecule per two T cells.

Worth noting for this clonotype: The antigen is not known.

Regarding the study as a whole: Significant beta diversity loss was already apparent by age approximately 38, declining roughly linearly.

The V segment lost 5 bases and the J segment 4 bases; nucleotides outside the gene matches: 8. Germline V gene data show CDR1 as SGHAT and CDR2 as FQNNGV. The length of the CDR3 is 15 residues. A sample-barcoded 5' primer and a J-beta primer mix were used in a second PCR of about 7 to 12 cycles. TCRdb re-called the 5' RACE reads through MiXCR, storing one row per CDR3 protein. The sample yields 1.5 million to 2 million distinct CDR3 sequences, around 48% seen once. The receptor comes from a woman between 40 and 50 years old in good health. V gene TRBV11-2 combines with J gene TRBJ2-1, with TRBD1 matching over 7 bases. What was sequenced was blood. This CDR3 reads CASSPGQIRYNEQFF. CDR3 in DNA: TGTGCCAGCAGCCCGGGACAGATAAGATACAATGAGCAGTTCTTC.